The 15 T cell receptor beta chains reported below all come from one sample, sequenced in a study of blood T cell repertoires in COVID-19. Produced via immunoSEQ multiplex PCR; TCRdb's table is partial and in-frame only. This table has about 220,000 clones, around 88% appearing once. The specimen sequenced was PBMCs or T cells enriched from blood (not recorded which). The receptors originated from a woman aged 35 to 49 with acute COVID-19.

The rearrangement joins TRBV11-2 to TRBJ2-3; 11 bases align to TRBD2. CDR1 is SGHAT and CDR2 is FQNNGV in the germline V gene. The trim removed 4 bases at V and 0 bases at J, leaving 9 bases unmatched. The CDR3 covers 18 residues. CDR3 in DNA: TGTGCCAGCAGCTCATTGGGCATAGCGGGGGGGAGCACAGATACGCAGTATTTT. Amino acids: CASSSLGIAGGSTDTQYF.

The rearrangement joins TRBV27 to TRBJ2-4; 10 bases map to TRBD2. Germline-derived CDR1 and CDR2 are MNHEY and SMNVEV (reference sequence). Trimming cost V 8 bases and J 9 bases; bases outside gene matches: 13. This CDR3 contains 15 residues. CDR3 in DNA: TGTGCCAGCTGGAGCAGCGGGGGGGGTTGGGGCATTCAGTACTTC. Encoded protein: CASWSSGGGWGIQYF.

The chain carries TRBV6-2 or TRBV6-3 and TRBJ2-6, with D unresolved. CDR1 and CDR2 (germline): MNHEY, SVGEGT. This CDR3 contains 19 residues. V lost 1 base and J 0 bases, leaving 16 bases between the germline ends. In DNA form, the CDR3 reads TGTGCCAGCAGTTACTTCTCCCCCTCTTTATTCTCTGGGGCCAACGTCCTGACTTTC. Protein: CASSYFSPSLFSGANVLTF.

V gene TRBV9 combines with J gene TRBJ2-2; the D gene is possibly TRBD1 (6 bases). The V and J ends lost 0 bases and 5 bases respectively, with 11 bases between them. Per germline, CDR1 SGDLS and CDR2 YYNGEE. There are 15 residues in the CDR3. The CDR3 coding sequence is TGTGCCAGCAGCGTAGCCAGGGGTGGGACCGGGGAGCTGTTTTTT. Translation gives CASSVARGGTGELFF.

J is TRBJ1-6 and V is TRBV7-2, with D perhaps TRBD1 (5 bases). There are 14 residues in the CDR3. Germline CDR1 and CDR2: SGHTA and FQGNSA. The V and J ends lost 2 bases and 8 bases respectively, with 10 bases between them. The DNA for the CDR3 is TGTGCCAGCAGCTTACTAGGGGACTATTCACCCCTCCACTTT. Its translation: CASSLLGDYSPLHF.

The genes are TRBV27 and TRBJ1-1; D might be TRBD1 (6 bases). Trimming shortened V by 5 bases and J by 1 base, and 14 bases separated the two germline ends. Germline V gene data show CDR1 as MNHEY and CDR2 as SMNVEV (reference sequence). The CDR3 extends over 15 amino acids. In nucleotides, the CDR3 is TGTGCCAGCAGTCTGGACAGAACGGCGAACACTGAAGCTTTCTTT. Translated: CASSLDRTANTEAFF.

This chain uses TRBV20-1 with TRBJ2-1; D possibly corresponds to TRBD1 (5 bases). V was cut by 3 bases and J by 10 bases, with 13 bases left in between. Germline assignment: CDR1 DFQATT and CDR2 SNEGSKA (reference sequence). The CDR3 has 12 amino acids. CDR3 nucleotides: TGCAGTGCTAGTGATATTTGGACAGAGCAGTTCTTC. It translates to CSASDIWTEQFF.

V usage is TRBV18 and J usage is TRBJ1-1, with D maybe TRBD1 (5 bases). This CDR3 is 16 amino acids long. Trimming shortened V by 6 bases and J by 0 bases, and 17 bases separated the two germline ends. Per germline, CDR1 KGHSH and CDR2 LQKENI. This CDR3 is CASSLGGTALNTEAFF. The DNA for the CDR3 is TGTGCCAGCTCCCTTGGAGGGACGGCTCTGAACACTGAAGCTTTCTTT.

V is TRBV15 and J is TRBJ1-6, with D maybe TRBD1 (5 bases). This CDR3 has 17 residues. V lost 5 bases to trimming and J lost 4 bases, with 18 bases between them. The germline CDR1 and CDR2 sequences are LNHNV and YYDKDF (reference sequence). CDR3 residues: CATSRSGWRGYNSPLHF. CDR3 nucleotide sequence: TGTGCCACCAGCCGATCAGGGTGGAGGGGATATAATTCACCCCTCCACTTT.

This clone was counted a single time. V is TRBV5-1 and J is TRBJ2-1; 7 nucleotides agree with TRBD1. The germline V gene has CDR1 SGHRS and CDR2 YFSETQ. The V segment lost 4 bases and the J segment 3 bases; nucleotides outside the gene matches: 4. The CDR3 is 14 amino acids. The CDR3 DNA follows: TGCGCCAGCAGCACAGGGGCGGTCTACAATGAGCAGTTCTTC. It codes for CASSTGAVYNEQFF.

The rearrangement uses TRBV6-2 or TRBV6-3 and TRBJ2-7; the D gene is possibly TRBD1 (5 bases). This CDR3 contains 13 residues. In germline, CDR1 is MNHEY, CDR2 SVGEGT. Trimming pared 2 bases from V and 1 base from J, leaving 6 bases between. CDR3 sequence (DNA): TGTGCCAGCAGTTACCGACAGTCCTACGAGCAGTACTTC. Its translation: CASSYRQSYEQYF.

The count of this clone is one. The chain combines TRBV6-5 with TRBJ1-1; maybe TRBD1 (6 bases). The V end was cut by 8 bases, the J end by 5 bases, with 12 bases between. The CDR3 spans 12 residues. The V gene's germline CDR1 is MNHEY and CDR2 SVGAGI. The CDR3 DNA is TGTGCCAGCTCGGTGGGGGCGACTGAAGCTTTCTTT. It codes for CASSVGATEAFF.

The chain combines TRBV29-1 with TRBJ1-2; D perhaps matches TRBD1 (6 bases). The ends were cut back, 4 bases at V and 0 bases at J, with 15 bases in the middle. Germline loops: CDR1 SQVTM, CDR2 ANQGSEA. CDR3 size: 15 residues. CDR3 protein: CSVGGGGPTNYGYTF. In nucleotides, the CDR3 is TGCAGCGTTGGTGGTGGGGGCCCCACTAACTATGGCTACACCTTC.

The J gene is TRBJ2-7, the V gene TRBV6-2 or TRBV6-3; 8 bases line up with TRBD1. The V and J ends lost 6 bases and 4 bases, in that order; junction bases with no gene match: 2. Germline assignment: CDR1 MNHEY and CDR2 SVGEGT. The CDR3 has 12 residues. The CDR3 nucleotides are TGTGCCAGCAGCCGGGACAGGTACGAGCAGTACTTC. Translation: CASSRDRYEQYF.

This rearrangement joins TRBV7-2 to TRBJ2-3; 13 nucleotides match TRBD2. The germline V gene encodes CDR1 SGHTA and CDR2 FQGNSA. The CDR3 totals 16 residues. V dropped 5 bases and J dropped 1; count of bases not matched to a gene: 3. The DNA of the CDR3 is TGTGCCAGCAGCCTACTAGCGGGGGGGGGCACAGATACGCAGTATTTT. It is translated as CASSLLAGGGTDTQYF.